The 4 T cell receptor beta chains listed next were all sequenced from one sample in a study of shared clonotypes between healthy human individuals. CD45RO-negative cells were positively selected for CCR7, leaving out terminally differentiated effector memory CD45RA+ cells. The repertoire was sequenced with immunoSEQ multiplex PCR; TCRdb's copy has only in-frame clones and lacks some. The table shows approximately 2,000,000 clones, with just under 95% occurring only once. Sequenced input: naive CD8+ T cells from PBMCs. The receptors derive from a man in his late teens or twenties in good health. Some clones in this sample may be carry-over from other donors' samples.

The V gene is TRBV11-2, the J gene TRBJ2-1; D is unclear. Germline assignment: CDR1 SGHAT and CDR2 FQNNGV. CDR3 length: 12 amino acids. V dropped 7 bases and J dropped 7 bases, with 11 bases sitting between them. The DNA for the CDR3 is TGTGCCAGCATCACTCTTAGGAATGAGCAGTTCTTC. This sequence encodes CASITLRNEQFF.

With regard to this clone: In the same sample, other DNA sequences code for this CDR3. The chain employs TRBV19 and TRBJ2-7, with TRBD2 as a possible D gene (6 bases). From germline, CDR1 is LNHDA and CDR2 SQIVND (reference sequence). The length of the CDR3 is 14 residues. Deletions cut 1 base from V and 0 bases from J, with 7 bases between. The DNA of the CDR3 is TGTGCCAGTAGTATAGCGGGGGTCTCCTACGAGCAGTACTTC. It specifies CASSIAGVSYEQYF. Based on the CDR3 plus reference TRBV19 and TRBJ2-7, the full variable domain is DGGITQSPKYLFRKEGQNVTLSCEQNLNHDAMYWYRQDPGQGLRLIYYSQIVNDFQKGDIAEGYSVSREKKESFPLTVTSAQKNPTAFYLCASSIAGVSYEQYFGPGTRLTVT.

The chain carries TRBV7-8 and TRBJ2-5; possibly TRBD1 or TRBD2 for D (8 bases each). Germline V CDR1 and CDR2: SGHVS, FQNEAQ. The V end was cut by 3 bases, the J end by 5 bases, with 22 bases between. The CDR3 consists of 17 residues. The CDR3 reads CASSFGGDRHERETQYF. CDR3 sequence (DNA): TGTGCCAGCAGCTTCGGGGGGGACAGGCACGAGCGGGAGACCCAGTACTTC.

The chain is built from TRBV27 and TRBJ1-3; 8 bases match TRBD1. The CDR3 loop spans 14 amino acids. Germline lookup yields CDR1 MNHEY and CDR2 SMNVEV (reference sequence). The V segment lost 5 bases and the J segment 4 bases; nucleotides outside the gene matches: 4. In DNA form, the CDR3 reads TGTGCCAGCAGTCCCGACAGGGGAGGAAACACCATATATTTT. The encoded protein is CASSPDRGGNTIYF.